These 32 T cell receptor beta chains share one sample of origin, sequenced in a study of blood T cell repertoires in COVID-19. Generated by immunoSEQ multiplex PCR, the TCRdb table keeps only in-frame clones and is missing some. The data show approximately 490,000 clones, around 90% seen once. Sample: PBMCs or T cells enriched from blood (not recorded which). These receptors were obtained from a woman under 30 who had recovered from COVID-19.

The genes are TRBV4-2 and TRBJ1-2; D not certain. The CDR3 runs to 15 residues. In germline, CDR1 is LGHNA, CDR2 YNFKEQ. V was clipped by 1 base and J by 2 bases, with 11 bases between them. In nucleotides, the CDR3 is TGTGCCAGCAGCCAAGGGAGGGAAACGAACTATGGCTACACCTTC. It is translated as CASSQGRETNYGYTF.

The V gene is TRBV27, the J gene TRBJ1-2, with D maybe TRBD1 (5 bases). Trimming pared 2 bases from V and 6 bases from J, leaving 10 bases between. This CDR3 has 13 residues. The germline CDR1 and CDR2 sequences are MNHEY and SMNVEV (reference sequence). The CDR3, as DNA: TGTGCCAGCAGTTTAGGCGGGGGGGATGGCTACACCTTC. Translating it yields CASSLGGGDGYTF.

The V and J genes are TRBV7-6 and TRBJ1-2; 9 bases match TRBD1. Germline V CDR1 and CDR2: SGHVS, FNYEAQ. CDR3 length: 15 amino acids. V trimming: 4 bases; J trimming: 6 bases; junction bases outside the gene matches: 9. CDR3 region: CASSSTGGTGDGYTF. The CDR3 coding sequence is TGTGCCAGCAGCTCAACAGGGGGCACGGGGGATGGCTACACCTTC.

V and J are TRBV12-5 and TRBJ1-1; D gene ambiguous. CDR1 and CDR2 from the germline V gene are LGHNT and FRNRAP. CDR3 size: 12 residues. Trimming removed 3 bases from V and 9 bases from J, with 11 bases in between. The DNA of the CDR3 is TGTGCTAGTGGTTTCGACCAGGCTCAAGCTTTCTTT. This codes for CASGFDQAQAFF.

The chain links TRBV13 to TRBJ2-7; TRBD1 might be the D (5 bases). Germline values: CDR1 PRHDT, CDR2 FYEKMQ (reference sequence). V was trimmed by 4 bases and J by 3 bases, leaving 16 bases between them. CDR3 length: 15 residues. The CDR3 loop reads CASSWQSQGFYEQYF. CDR3 nucleotides: TGTGCCAGCAGCTGGCAGTCGCAGGGCTTCTACGAGCAGTACTTC.

The chain joins TRBV3-1 (or the pseudogene TRBV3-2) to TRBJ1-1, with a weak D call TRBD1 (6 bases). Germline CDR1 LGHDT, CDR2 YNNKEL (reference sequence). V was shortened by 2 bases and J by 2 bases, with 9 bases between the two germline ends. The CDR3 contains 14 residues. CDR3 sequence: CASSQRGINTEAFF. In DNA form, the CDR3 reads TGTGCCAGCAGCCAAAGGGGGATTAACACTGAAGCTTTCTTT.

The count of this clone is one. The CDR3 DNA is TGTGCCAGCACCCCAGGGGGCACCGGGGAGCTGTTTTTT. Its protein is CASTPGGTGELFF. The chain joins TRBV9 to TRBJ2-2; 7 bases match TRBD1. Losses at the gene ends were 6 bases for V and 4 bases for J; bases not matched to a gene: 3. The germline gives CDR1 SGDLS, CDR2 YYNGEE. The CDR3 runs 13 residues.

The chain uses TRBV5-6 and TRBJ1-3; the match to TRBD1 covers 7 bases. After removal of 4 bases from V and 4 bases from J, the junction contained 14 bases not matched to a gene. The CDR3 is 17 residues long. Germline CDR1 reads SGHDT; CDR2 reads YYEEEE. CDR3 bases: TGTGCCAGCAGCGATACAGGGGATTTTATTCAGGGAAACACCATATATTTT. This sequence encodes CASSDTGDFIQGNTIYF.

The gene calls are TRBV9 and TRBJ2-1, with TRBD2 matching over 10 bases. J lost 2 bases, V lost 3 bases, and 14 bases had no gene match. CDR3 length equals 19 residues. From germline, CDR1 is SGDLS and CDR2 YYNGEE. The CDR3 spells CASSAPPPGSGGTYNEQFF. The CDR3 bases are TGTGCCAGCAGCGCCCCCCCGCCGGGTAGCGGGGGGACCTACAATGAGCAGTTCTTC.

The V gene is TRBV5-1, the J gene TRBJ2-2, with a tentative D call TRBD1 (6 bases). The V end was cut by 0 bases, the J end by 6 bases, with 12 bases between. This CDR3 is built from 15 residues. Germline V CDR1 and CDR2: SGHRS, YFSETQ. This CDR3 is CASSLGVGGAGELFF. CDR3 in DNA: TGCGCCAGCAGCTTGGGAGTAGGGGGAGCCGGGGAGCTGTTTTTT.

The V and J genes are TRBV5-1 and TRBJ2-7; TRBD1 is a possible D gene (5 bases). The CDR3 covers 14 residues. CDR1 is SGHRS and CDR2 is YFSETQ in the germline V gene. The V and J ends lost 3 bases and 4 bases respectively, with 14 bases between them. The CDR3 loop reads CASSSDKGSYEQYF. In DNA, the CDR3 is TGCGCCAGCAGCTCGGACAAGGGGTCATACGAGCAGTACTTC.

This clone was detected once. The chain couples TRBV12-3 or TRBV12-4 to TRBJ1-4; possibly TRBD1 for D (6 bases). Trimming removed 2 bases from V and 7 bases from J, with 8 bases in between. The CDR3 extends over 13 amino acids. CDR3 protein: CASSLLGGEKLFF. Here the CDR3 DNA reads TGTGCCAGCAGTTTATTAGGGGGTGAAAAACTGTTTTTT.

The rearrangement uses TRBV5-1 and TRBJ2-7, with D possibly TRBD2 on 5 matching bases. This CDR3 comprises 14 residues. Per the germline V gene, CDR1 is SGHRS and CDR2 is YFSETQ. Deletions cut 0 bases from V and 6 bases from J, with 13 bases between. CDR3 coding DNA: TGCGCCAGCAGCTTGGCCGGGATCGACGGCGAGCAGTACTTC. Translation gives CASSLAGIDGEQYF.

The chain uses TRBV5-4 and TRBJ1-6, with no clear D. CDR3 size: 15 residues. V shed 4 bases and J shed 8 bases, with 16 bases lying between them. The germline V gene has CDR1 SGHNT and CDR2 YYREEE (reference sequence). This CDR3 is CASSPGRVADSPLHF. In DNA, the CDR3 is TGTGCCAGCAGCCCGGGGAGAGTCGCAGATTCACCCCTCCACTTT.

V and J are TRBV3-1 (or the pseudogene TRBV3-2) and TRBJ1-2, with D possibly TRBD1 on 5 matching bases. The V and J ends lost 3 bases and 5 bases respectively, with 13 bases between them. The CDR3 runs to 14 residues. From germline, CDR1 is LGHDT and CDR2 YNNKEL (reference sequence). CDR3 amino acids: CASSQGPLNYGYTF. The CDR3 DNA follows: TGTGCCAGCAGCCAGGGGCCCCTAAATTATGGCTACACCTTC.

V is TRBV4-1 and J is TRBJ1-2; 8 bases fit TRBD1. Germline values: CDR1 MGHRA, CDR2 YSYEKL. V dropped 2 bases and J dropped 6; count of bases not matched to a gene: 8. The CDR3 sequence is 15 residues long. The DNA for the CDR3 is TGCGCCAGCAGCCAATCTCCCGGGACAGGTGATGGCTACACCTTC. It is translated as CASSQSPGTGDGYTF.

This chain uses TRBV12-5 with TRBJ1-3; 8 bases line up with TRBD1. Trimming cost V 6 bases and J 4 bases; bases outside gene matches: 5. CDR3 length: 14 residues. Germline CDR1 and CDR2: LGHNT and FRNRAP. The CDR3 here is CASGQGARGNTIYF. DNA of the CDR3: TGTGCTAGTGGGCAGGGGGCGCGGGGAAACACCATATATTTT.

This chain links TRBV24-1 with TRBJ1-4; 8 bases fit TRBD1. The germline V gene encodes CDR1 KGHDR and CDR2 SFDVKD. V lost 3 bases to trimming and J lost 5 bases; unmatched junction nucleotides: 4. This CDR3 has 15 amino acids. CDR3: CATSDPRTGNEKLFF. The CDR3 DNA follows: TGTGCCACCAGTGATCCGAGGACAGGGAATGAAAAACTGTTTTTT.

This clone has just a few counts. This chain's CDR3 is CASSPWTGGSSYNEQFF. The CDR3 DNA sequence: TGCGCCAGCAGCCCCTGGACAGGGGGGAGCTCCTACAATGAGCAGTTCTTC. The chain uses TRBV5-1 and TRBJ2-1, with 10 bases aligning to TRBD1. J gave up 0 bases and V 4 bases, and 7 bases lay outside the gene matches. The CDR3 contains 17 residues. From germline, CDR1 is SGHRS and CDR2 YFSETQ.

The chain couples TRBV11-2 to TRBJ1-1; 7 nucleotides agree with TRBD1. Germline V CDR1 and CDR2: SGHAT, FQNNGV. The CDR3 has 14 residues. The J segment lost 4 bases and the V segment lost 4 bases, leaving 6 bases of the junction unmatched. In DNA form, the CDR3 reads TGTGCCAGCAGCTCACGACAGGGAGCCACTGAAGCTTTCTTT. Amino acids: CASSSRQGATEAFF.

The chain is built from TRBV19 and TRBJ2-7; 7 nucleotides align to TRBD1. Per germline, CDR1 LNHDA and CDR2 SQIVND (reference sequence). V shed 6 bases, J shed 0 bases, and the junction held 14 bases outside the gene matches. CDR3 length: 17 residues. CDR3 sequence reads: CASRKVTGVDRSYEQYF. CDR3 nucleotides: TGTGCCAGTAGAAAGGTAACAGGGGTTGATCGCTCCTACGAGCAGTACTTC.

This clone was observed a few times. The genes are TRBV7-2 and TRBJ1-5, with TRBD1 identical over 8 bases. The CDR3 contains 14 residues. Germline assignment: CDR1 SGHTA and CDR2 FQGNSA. With 8 bases clipped from V and 6 bases from J, the junction kept 9 bases outside the gene matches. CDR3 DNA: TGTGCCAGCTCTACAGGGGGGGCCAGTCAGCCCCAGCATTTT. Translating it yields CASSTGGASQPQHF.

The rearrangement joins TRBV5-6 to TRBJ2-1, with 12 positions matching TRBD2. Germline V gene data show CDR1 as SGHDT and CDR2 as YYEEEE. J lost 11 bases, V lost 6 bases, and 12 bases had no gene match. The length of the CDR3 is 15 residues. Here the CDR3 DNA reads TGTGCCAGCACCCCGGCCCTAGCGGGGGGGAAAAAGCAGTTCTTC. This gives the protein CASTPALAGGKKQFF.

The rearrangement links TRBV5-1 to TRBJ1-1; 11 bases map to TRBD1. Germline V gives CDR1 SGHRS, CDR2 YFSETQ. The CDR3 is 16 residues long. Germline trimming cut 0 bases from V and 5 bases from J; bases unmatched to any gene: 6. The CDR3 spells CASSLEIGTGGTEAFF. CDR3 coding DNA: TGCGCCAGCAGCTTGGAAATCGGGACAGGGGGGACTGAAGCTTTCTTT.

This chain links TRBV19 with TRBJ2-3; maybe TRBD1 (5 bases). Germline CDR1 LNHDA, CDR2 SQIVND (reference sequence). The V gene lost 5 bases and the J gene lost 5 bases, with 8 bases spanning the gap. The CDR3 length is 12 residues. DNA of the CDR3: TGTGCCAGTAGTCCCACAGGAGATACGCAGTATTTT. The encoded protein is CASSPTGDTQYF.

The chain has TRBV24-1 and TRBJ2-3, with 11 positions matching TRBD2. Germline trimming cut 10 bases from V and 6 bases from J; bases unmatched to any gene: 5. The germline gives CDR1 KGHDR, CDR2 SFDVKD. The CDR3 extends over 13 amino acids. CDR3 amino acids: CATSGGGVDTQYF. The CDR3 DNA reads TGTGCCACTAGCGGGGGGGGCGTTGATACGCAGTATTTT.

As regards this clone: Germline and junction disagree at one end, which may indicate a read error. The J gene is TRBJ2-3, the V gene TRBV5-5, with 8 nucleotides matching TRBD1. CDR1 is SGHKS and CDR2 is YYEKEE in the germline V gene (reference sequence). The CDR3 has 15 amino acids. The CDR3 nucleotides are TGTGCCAGCAGCCCGTCCCCAGGGGGCACGGATACGCAGTATTTT. Its translation: CASSPSPGGTDTQYF.

The genes are TRBV12-3 or TRBV12-4 and TRBJ1-5; D is unresolved. The CDR3 extends over 13 amino acids. V was clipped by 5 bases and J by 8 bases, with 13 bases between them. In nucleotides, the CDR3 is TGTGCCAGCAGTCTTCTAACGAGCGAGCCCCAGCATTTT. It encodes CASSLLTSEPQHF.

Here the CDR3 DNA reads TGCAGCGTTGGCGAGGGATACGAGCAGTTCTTC. Translation: CSVGEGYEQFF. This chain connects TRBV29-1 to TRBJ2-1; the D gene is possibly TRBD2 (5 bases). The CDR3 covers 11 residues. Germline loops: CDR1 SQVTM, CDR2 ANQGSEA. V was trimmed by 4 bases and J by 10 bases, leaving 11 bases between them.

This clone was counted a few times. The genes are TRBV24-1 and TRBJ1-1; 9 nucleotides match TRBD1. Per germline, CDR1 KGHDR and CDR2 SFDVKD. The length of the CDR3 is 18 residues. With 5 bases clipped from V and 0 bases from J, the junction kept 12 bases outside the gene matches. This CDR3 is CATSACSGTGLMNTEAFF. The CDR3, as DNA: TGTGCCACCAGTGCCTGCTCGGGGACAGGGTTGATGAACACTGAAGCTTTCTTT.

The sample holds a few counts of this clone. The genes are TRBV7-2 and TRBJ1-2; no clear D gene. CDR1 and CDR2 (germline): SGHTA, FQGNSA. The germline V and J ends were trimmed by 2 bases and 8 bases, with 9 bases remaining between them. CDR3 length equals 12 residues. CDR3 DNA sequence: TGTGCCAGCAGCTTATCCGGGGAGGGCTACACCTTC. Its protein product is CASSLSGEGYTF.

The rearrangement links TRBV5-1 to TRBJ2-2; TRBD1 aligns across 8 bases. CDR1 SGHRS and CDR2 YFSETQ come from the germline V gene. V lost 3 bases and J lost 2; bases outside the gene matches: 6. The CDR3 spans 16 residues. The chain's CDR3 is CASSWVDRANTGELFF. In nucleotides, the CDR3 is TGCGCCAGCAGCTGGGTGGACAGGGCAAACACCGGGGAGCTGTTTTTT.